This T cell receptor (beta chain) was sequenced during a study of T cells in tuberculosis. Thawed, overnight-rested PBMC were stained with GMM-loaded CD1B tetramer, viability dye and anti-CD3, then sorted. C32 glucose monomycolate from Rhodococcus equi was loaded onto the CD1B tetramers. The CDR3 is 14 residues long. CDR1 and CDR2 (germline): LNHDA, SQIVND (reference sequence). V lost 5 bases, J lost 2 bases, and 13 bases lay in between. Some clones are missing from TCRdb's copy, which holds only in-frame ones; the method was immunoSEQ multiplex PCR. This sample yields around 60,000 clones, of which 80% to 85% are seen a single time; 9.5% to 15% belongs to the top ten.

Sequenced material: CD1b-GMM tetramer-negative cells sorted from PBMCs. The clonotype comes from an adult woman with latent tuberculosis. The genes are TRBV19 and TRBJ2-7; no reliable D call. CDR3 sequence (DNA): TGTGCCAGTAGTGAACGGGTGTTTGCCTACGAGCAGTACTTC. It codes for CASSERVFAYEQYF.